A single T cell receptor beta chain is shown here with its context. Its cognate antigen has yet to be identified. No per-base quality is available; no much larger clone lies one base away. The method behind the library was the immunoSEQ multiplex PCR assay. As for the original processing: A statistical classification framework was built for diagnosing cytomegalovirus status from the catalog of TCR beta chain sequences. TCRdb holds this immuneACCESS table with in-frame rearrangements only. Some clones are missing; in checked studies, unresolved V genes explain under half, and the rest has no known cause. Clonal size and the V and J genes are those of that table, whereas D and trimming came from the DNA. The sample contains about 270,000 clones, around 85% of them found a single time. About 1% of the sample goes to the ten largest clones. The germline V gene (reference sequence) sets CDR1 to GTSNPN and CDR2 to SVGIG. V is trimmed back by 4 bases and J by 7 bases, and the junction contains 10 bases that no gene match accounts for. The CDR3 numbers 15 residues from cysteine through phenylalanine. The sequence is cut down to CDR3 DNA, 45 bases in frame from base 1.

The data derive from a study of cytomegalovirus exposure and HLA in healthy donors listed by TCRdb under 2017. Regarding the complete study: According to a later analysis, the approximately 120 validation repertoires were produced on the same platform as the roughly 700 repertoires of the first cohort. Along with the roughly 670-subject first cohort, a separate validation cohort of around 120 different subjects was used. To predict cytomegalovirus infection status, the study combined high-throughput TCR immunosequencing, statistical association of individual TCRs with disease status, and machine learning. The study was designed to test whether signatures of past pathogen exposure could be identified by cataloging public T cell receptors.

Separate from the roughly 650-subject first cohort, the validation cohort of roughly 120 subjects was the group to which the donors belonged. What the study reported, not specific to this receptor: A later analysis found that TCRs clustered in the first cohort also tended to co-occur in the 130 or so validation repertoires, with 94% of cluster scores above 0. According to the authors, the approach could potentially be generalized to other disease states and immunological phenotypes. Cytomegalovirus status was reported to be diagnosed by the classifier with high specificity and sensitivity in both the original and validation cohorts. While some public TCRs were present in many individuals, most TCR sequences turned up only very rarely across donors. Three of the identified cytomegalovirus-associated TCR beta chains were confirmed in vitro to be specific for cytomegalovirus antigens. A later analysis lacked HLA typing for the validation cohort, so it scored co-occurrence in that cohort across all 120 repertoires. A total of roughly 160 TCR beta chains were listed by the study as associated with cytomegalovirus.

The receptor was isolated from a woman aged 18-29 years in good health and CMV-seronegative. Recombination linked TRBV30 to TRBJ1-5, with 10 bases in between that match TRBD1. The sample taken for sequencing was PBMCs. The DNA reads TGTGCCTGGACGGCTCCGGGGGACAGGGGACAGCCCCAGCATTTT. The encoded protein is CAWTAPGDRGQPQHF.